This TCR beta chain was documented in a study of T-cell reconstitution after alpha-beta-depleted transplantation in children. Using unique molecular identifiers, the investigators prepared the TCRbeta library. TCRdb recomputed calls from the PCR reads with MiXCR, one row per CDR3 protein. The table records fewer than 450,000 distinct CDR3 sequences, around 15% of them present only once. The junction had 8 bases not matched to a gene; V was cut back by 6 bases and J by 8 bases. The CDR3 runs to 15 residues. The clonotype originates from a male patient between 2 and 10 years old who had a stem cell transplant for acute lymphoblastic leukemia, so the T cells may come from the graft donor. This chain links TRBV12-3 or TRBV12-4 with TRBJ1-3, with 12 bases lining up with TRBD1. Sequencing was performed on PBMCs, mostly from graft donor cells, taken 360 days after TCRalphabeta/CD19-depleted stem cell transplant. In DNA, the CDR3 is TGTGCCAGCAGGGGGACAGGGGGCAGATCGGACACCATATATTTT. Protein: CASRGTGGRSDTIYF.